The present T cell receptor (beta chain) was sequenced within a study of shared clonotypes between healthy human individuals. CDR3 length: 15 amino acids. Trimming shortened V by 0 bases and J by 5 bases, and 13 bases separated the two germline ends. Germline V gives CDR1 MNHEY, CDR2 SMNVEV (reference sequence). Naive CD8 populations comprised CD45RO-negative cells positively selected for CCR7, excluding terminally differentiated effector memory CD45RA+ cells. Data came from immunoSEQ multiplex PCR; TCRdb stores just in-frame clones and leaves some out. The table has 1.5 million to 2.5 million clones, approximately 94% seen once.

This sequence joins TRBV27 and TRBJ2-5; TRBD2 might be the D (6 bases). Sequenced input: naive CD8+ T cells sorted from blood. The receptor comes from a man between 18 and 29 years old in good health. The CDR3 loop reads CASSLSAGRQETQYF. For the CDR3, the DNA is TGTGCCAGCAGTTTATCGGCGGGGAGACAGGAGACCCAGTACTTC.